This T cell receptor (beta chain) was observed in a study of cytomegalovirus exposure and HLA in healthy donors. Germline V gene data show CDR1 as SGHTA and CDR2 as FQGTGA. CDR3 length equals 16 residues. J gave up 5 bases and V 2 bases, and 10 bases lay outside the gene matches. 13 Jbeta primers and 60 Vbeta primers were used for the PCR. Some clones are missing from TCRdb's copy, which holds only in-frame ones; the method was immunoSEQ multiplex PCR. The table lists more than 65,000 clones, about four fifths of them singletons, with over 4.5% in the top ten. This clone occurred many times. The sequencing sample was made of PBMCs. The gene calls are TRBV7-3 and TRBJ2-7; 9 bases fit TRBD1. The source of this sequence is a man aged 18 to 35 in good health and CMV-seropositive. This CDR3 reads CASSLEVRQGGHEQYF. CDR3 nucleotides: TGTGCCAGCAGCTTAGAGGTGAGACAGGGGGGCCACGAGCAGTACTTC.